These 30 T cell receptor beta chains were all obtained from the same sample, sequenced in a study of control samples from healthy donors and cancer patients. The assay was immunoSEQ multiplex PCR, and TCRdb's table has in-frame clones only and misses some. The table shows 96,000 or so clones, with 93% occurring only once. What was sequenced was blood. These receptors were taken from a young man in good health.

In its sample, this clone was seen once. The chain carries TRBV15 and TRBJ2-5, with 11 bases fitting TRBD2. The germline V gene encodes CDR1 LNHNV and CDR2 YYDKDF (reference sequence). V lost 5 bases and J lost 3; bases outside the gene matches: 2. This CDR3 region has 14 residues. This CDR3 reads CATSGSGGEETQYF. CDR3 bases: TGTGCCACCAGCGGTAGCGGGGGGGAAGAGACCCAGTACTTC.

The DNA of the CDR3 is TGTGCCAGCAGTTTTTATGGTCAGCCCCAGCATTTT. Translated: CASSFYGQPQHF. This rearrangement joins TRBV12-3 or TRBV12-4 to TRBJ1-5, with D uncertain. CDR3 length equals 12 residues. Trimming removed 3 bases from V and 6 bases from J, with 6 bases in between.

This clone was counted a few times. V is TRBV20-1 and J is TRBJ1-2; D gene ambiguous. The germline V and J ends were trimmed by 4 bases and 7 bases, with 10 bases remaining between them. Germline CDR1 is DFQATT and CDR2 is SNEGSKA (reference sequence). The CDR3 has 11 residues. The CDR3 sequence is CSATGVAGYTF. The CDR3 bases are TGCAGTGCTACTGGGGTCGCTGGCTACACCTTC.

The chain combines TRBV30 with TRBJ1-1; no clear D. This CDR3 contains 12 residues. Between the trimmed V and J ends, which lost 2 bases and 1 base, there was a span of 5 bases. Germline lookup yields CDR1 GTSNPN and CDR2 SVGIG (reference sequence). CDR3 DNA sequence: TGTGCCTGGAGTATGACGAACACTGAAGCTTTCTTT. It translates to CAWSMTNTEAFF.

The CDR3, as DNA: TGTGCCAGCAGCTTATTCGGCGGCAATGAGCAGTTCTTC. Amino acids: CASSLFGGNEQFF. The V call is TRBV7-2, the J call TRBJ2-1; D not resolved. V lost 2 bases to trimming and J lost 6 bases, with 8 bases between them. Germline V gives CDR1 SGHTA, CDR2 FQGNSA. The CDR3 runs to 13 residues.

CDR3 sequence reads: CASSLEAAGNYEQFF. CDR3 bases: TGTGCCAGCAGCTTAGAAGCCGCAGGGAACTATGAGCAGTTCTTC. The J gene is TRBJ2-1, the V gene TRBV7-9, with D maybe TRBD1 (5 bases). Germline CDR1 SEHNR, CDR2 FQNEAQ (reference sequence). This CDR3 has 15 residues. V gave up 1 base and J gave up 8 bases, with 15 bases separating them.

This clone was seen a single time. This chain connects TRBV13 to TRBJ2-3; 8 nucleotides match TRBD1. V lost 4 bases to trimming and J lost 1 base; unmatched junction nucleotides: 16. This CDR3 is 19 amino acids long. Germline CDR1 and CDR2: PRHDT and FYEKMQ (reference sequence). The CDR3 here is CASSSRQGLHQVGTDTQYF. CDR3 nucleotides: TGTGCCAGCAGCTCGCGACAGGGGTTGCACCAAGTGGGCACAGATACGCAGTATTTT. The full variable domain, completed using reference TRBV13 and TRBJ2-3, is AAGVIQSPRHLIKEKRETATLKCYPIPRHDTVYWYQQGPGQDPQFLISFYEKMQSDKGSIPDRFSAQQFSDYHSELNMSSLELGDSALYFCASSSRQGLHQVGTDTQYFGPGTRLTVL.

The chain uses TRBV7-3 and TRBJ2-1; maybe TRBD2 (5 bases). Germline V lookup: CDR1 SGHTA, CDR2 FQGTGA. The CDR3 runs 16 residues. V lost 1 base and J lost 1, with 11 bases in between. The CDR3 nucleotides are TGTGCCAGCAGCTTAAATACTAGAGTGTCCTACAATGAGCAGTTCTTC. Encoded protein: CASSLNTRVSYNEQFF.

The chain has TRBV6-5 and TRBJ1-4, with TRBD1 matching 7 bases. V trimming: 2 bases; J trimming: 5 bases; junction bases outside the gene matches: 8. The germline V gene has CDR1 MNHEY and CDR2 SVGAGI. The CDR3 spans 16 residues. In nucleotides, the CDR3 is TGTGCCAGCAGTTACCGATACAGGGGCCTGAATGAAAAACTGTTTTTT. Translating gives CASSYRYRGLNEKLFF.

The chain couples TRBV5-1 to TRBJ1-1; no clear D gene. The V end was cut by 0 bases, the J end by 2 bases, with 8 bases between. CDR1 and CDR2 from the germline V gene are SGHRS and YFSETQ. This CDR3 is built from 14 residues. The CDR3 reads CASSLVRENTEAFF. Here the CDR3 DNA reads TGCGCCAGCAGCTTGGTGCGGGAAAACACTGAAGCTTTCTTT.

The chain links TRBV4-1 to TRBJ2-1; D possibly uses TRBD1 or TRBD2 (5 bases each). Between the trimmed V and J ends, which lost 3 bases and 7 bases, there was a span of 16 bases. There are 15 residues in the CDR3. Germline V gene data show CDR1 as MGHRA and CDR2 as YSYEKL. The CDR3: CASSHFGTTGNEQFF. The DNA of the CDR3 is TGCGCCAGCAGCCATTTCGGGACCACGGGGAATGAGCAGTTCTTC.

The chain recombines TRBV3-1 (or the pseudogene TRBV3-2) with TRBJ1-5; TRBD1 is a possible D gene (5 bases). The CDR3 consists of 16 residues. Germline V gene data show CDR1 as LGHDT and CDR2 as YNNKEL (reference sequence). Trimming stripped 0 bases from V and 0 bases from J, with 9 bases between. The CDR3 protein is CASSQETTGSNQPQHF. The CDR3 region has the DNA TGTGCCAGCAGCCAAGAGACTACAGGTAGCAATCAGCCCCAGCATTTT.

The rearrangement uses TRBV10-3 and TRBJ2-7; the D is unclear. V lost 6 bases and J 2 bases, leaving 11 bases between the germline ends. The length of the CDR3 is 13 residues. Germline loops: CDR1 ENHRY, CDR2 SYGVKD. This chain's CDR3 is CAIRGFTTYEQYF. CDR3 sequence (DNA): TGTGCCATCAGGGGGTTTACCACCTACGAGCAGTACTTC.

The chain has TRBV4-1 and TRBJ1-2; 7 bases fit TRBD1. V shed 0 bases, J shed 6 bases, and the junction held 13 bases outside the gene matches. Germline V gives CDR1 MGHRA, CDR2 YSYEKL. The CDR3 spans 17 residues. CDR3 sequence: CASSQDPPTGRFHGYTF. DNA for the CDR3: TGCGCCAGCAGCCAAGATCCCCCGACAGGGCGATTTCATGGCTACACCTTC.

The chain has TRBV7-9 and TRBJ1-4; D remains ambiguous. The CDR3 totals 12 residues. Per germline, CDR1 SEHNR and CDR2 FQNEAQ (reference sequence). The V end was cut by 3 bases, the J end by 6 bases, with 5 bases between. CDR3 DNA sequence: TGTGCCAGCAGCTTTTCGGATGAAAAACTGTTTTTT. Amino acid sequence: CASSFSDEKLFF.

This chain connects TRBV4-3 to TRBJ1-2; 9 nucleotides match TRBD1. This CDR3 is 14 amino acids long. Germline V CDR1 and CDR2: LGHNA, YSLEER. With 1 base clipped from V and 11 bases from J, the junction kept 8 bases outside the gene matches. The chain's CDR3 is CASSQVTGGELYTF. In DNA, the CDR3 is TGCGCCAGCAGCCAAGTTACAGGGGGCGAATTGTACACCTTC.

The gene calls are TRBV27 and TRBJ2-1, with 9 bases matching TRBD2. J lost 7 bases, V lost 3 bases, and 7 bases had no gene match. This CDR3 is built from 15 residues. The V gene's germline CDR1 is MNHEY and CDR2 SMNVEV (reference sequence). The CDR3: CASSFGGRAMNEQFF. DNA for the CDR3: TGTGCCAGCAGTTTTGGCGGGAGGGCCATGAATGAGCAGTTCTTC.

The chain employs TRBV7-9 and TRBJ2-7; 7 bases match TRBD1. The CDR3 is 12 residues long. CDR1 is SEHNR and CDR2 is FQNEAQ in the germline V gene (reference sequence). V shed 11 bases and J 0 bases; nucleotides not matched to a gene: 4. The DNA for the CDR3 is TGTGCCTCAACAGGGGTCTCCTACGAGCAGTACTTC. Its translation is CASTGVSYEQYF.

The V and J genes are TRBV5-1 and TRBJ1-2, with a possible D match to TRBD1 (6 bases). Germline V lookup: CDR1 SGHRS, CDR2 YFSETQ. The CDR3 has 14 amino acids. V was clipped by 4 bases and J by 2 bases, with 12 bases between them. CDR3 sequence: CASSPVGANYGYTF. The CDR3 coding sequence is TGCGCCAGCAGCCCCGTGGGGGCAAACTATGGCTACACCTTC. Full variable domain (missing parts from reference TRBV5-1 and TRBJ1-2): KAGVTQTPRYLIKTRGQQVTLSCSPISGHRSVSWYQQTPGQGLQFLFEYFSETQRNKGNFPGRFSGRQFSNSRSEMNVSTLELGDSALYLCASSPVGANYGYTFGSGTRLTVV.

The V call is TRBV18, the J call TRBJ1-5; possible D gene TRBD1, 6 bases. The V and J ends lost 6 bases and 6 bases respectively, with 24 bases between them. The CDR3 extends over 17 amino acids. Germline CDR1 KGHSH, CDR2 LQKENI. As DNA, the CDR3 is TGTGCCAGCTCGCCAGCCGGGGCACGGGGGCCAAGTCAGCCCCAGCATTTT. Its protein product is CASSPAGARGPSQPQHF.

The chain joins TRBV10-3 to TRBJ1-2; D ambiguous. Trimming pared 3 bases from V and 4 bases from J, leaving 12 bases between. CDR1 and CDR2 from the germline V gene are ENHRY and SYGVKD. The CDR3 is 14 residues long. CDR3 residues: CAISEVSGIYGYTF. CDR3 in DNA: TGTGCCATCAGTGAAGTCTCCGGGATCTATGGCTACACCTTC.

The V call is TRBV7-2, the J call TRBJ1-2, with D possibly matching TRBD1 (5 bases). The CDR3 has 14 amino acids. CDR1 SGHTA and CDR2 FQGNSA come from the germline V gene. The V and J ends lost 5 bases and 2 bases respectively, with 12 bases between them. This CDR3 reads CASSPDRQNYGYTF. DNA for the CDR3: TGTGCCAGCAGCCCAGACAGACAAAACTATGGCTACACCTTC.

This clone was seen once. V is TRBV7-9 and J is TRBJ2-7; no firm D call. V shed 1 base and J shed 8 bases, with 15 bases lying between them. The germline V gene has CDR1 SEHNR and CDR2 FQNEAQ (reference sequence). This CDR3 region has 14 residues. The CDR3, as DNA: TGTGCCAGCAGCTTAGGGGATGACGGGTCCAAGCAGTACTTC. Translated, it gives CASSLGDDGSKQYF.

The chain employs TRBV4-1 and TRBJ1-5; D gene unclear. Germline loops: CDR1 MGHRA, CDR2 YSYEKL. Trimming removed 1 base at V and 2 bases at J, with 12 bases between. This CDR3 region has 16 residues. Written as DNA, the CDR3 is TGCGCCAGCAGCCAAGGGATCCTCCGGGGCAATCAGCCCCAGCATTTT. Protein: CASSQGILRGNQPQHF.

V is TRBV25-1 and J is TRBJ1-1; D gene uncertain. V was shortened by 2 bases and J by 0 bases, with 10 bases between the two germline ends. Germline V gives CDR1 MGHDK, CDR2 SYGVNS. This CDR3 spans 15 amino acids. The CDR3 DNA sequence: TGTGCCAGCAGTGAAGCACAGAACCTGAACACTGAAGCTTTCTTT. Protein sequence: CASSEAQNLNTEAFF. Based on the CDR3 plus reference TRBV25-1 and TRBJ1-1, the full variable domain is EADIYQTPRYLVIGTGKKITLECSQTMGHDKMYWYQQDPGMELHLIHYSYGVNSTEKGDLSSESTVSRIRTEHFPLTLESARPSHTSQYLCASSEAQNLNTEAFFGQGTRLTVV.

V gene TRBV3-1 (or the pseudogene TRBV3-2) combines with J gene TRBJ2-1; no firm D call. The CDR3 contains 15 residues. Germline CDR1 reads LGHDT; CDR2 reads YNNKEL (reference sequence). V gave up 4 bases and J gave up 5 bases, with 15 bases separating them. CDR3 protein: CASSLHGPGDNEQFF. The CDR3 region has the DNA TGTGCCAGCAGCCTTCATGGGCCCGGCGACAATGAGCAGTTCTTC.

The genes are TRBV6-4 and TRBJ2-7; 7 bases line up with TRBD1. This CDR3 region has 14 residues. J was trimmed by 0 bases and V by 5 bases; bases with no gene match: 4. CDR1 MRHNA and CDR2 SNTAGT come from the germline V gene. The CDR3 loop is CASSPGQSSYEQYF. DNA of the CDR3: TGTGCCAGCAGTCCGGGACAGAGCTCCTACGAGCAGTACTTC.

This rearrangement joins TRBV6-5 to TRBJ2-1; D possibly uses TRBD1 or TRBD2 (5 bases each). The ends were cut back, 0 bases at V and 0 bases at J, with 9 bases in the middle. This CDR3 is 16 amino acids long. Germline V gene data show CDR1 as MNHEY and CDR2 as SVGAGI. DNA for the CDR3: TGTGCCAGCAGTTACTCGGGGGAGAGCTCCTACAATGAGCAGTTCTTC. Translated: CASSYSGESSYNEQFF.

The V gene is TRBV27, the J gene TRBJ2-7; D is possibly TRBD2 (6 bases). This CDR3 comprises 13 residues. The V and J ends lost 7 bases and 0 bases respectively, with 10 bases between them. Germline CDR1 MNHEY, CDR2 SMNVEV (reference sequence). CDR3 in DNA: TGTGCCAGCACCCGGACTAACTCCTACGAGCAGTACTTC. It specifies CASTRTNSYEQYF.

The CDR3 nucleotides read TGCAGCGTTGGAGGCGGAAGCTCCTACAATGAGCAGTTCTTC. Residues: CSVGGGSSYNEQFF. The chain links TRBV29-1 to TRBJ2-1; no clear D gene. This CDR3 spans 14 amino acids. V shed 4 bases and J shed 0 bases, with 10 bases lying between them. The V gene's germline CDR1 is SQVTM and CDR2 ANQGSEA.